The T cell receptor (beta chain) under discussion was sequenced for a study of blood T cell repertoires in COVID-19. Study-level information: Sites across the United States, Italy and Spain contributed samples from acute and convalescent COVID-19. Sample material is recorded as cDNA or gDNA derived from T cells, B-cell-depleted T cells, or PBMCs.

The CDR3 runs 13 residues. Germline CDR1 SGHAT, CDR2 FQNNGV. With 1 base removed from V and 4 bases from J, the gap between germline ends came to 5 bases. Authors' analysis steps: Estimates of nucleated cell counts were drawn from the amplification of reference gene primers. Assay: immunoSEQ multiplex PCR; the TCRdb copy retains only in-frame clones and omits some. That table furnishes V, J and clone size, whereas the DNA furnished D and trimming. Of roughly 81,000 clones listed, around 82% were seen once; the top ten hold 30% to 45%. This clone has a handful of counts. The chain uses TRBV11-2 and TRBJ1-3, with unresolved D. The sample taken for sequencing was peripheral blood. The sequence was obtained from a man at least 80 years old with active or convalescent COVID-19. The CDR3 protein is CASSLGPGNTIYF. CDR3 DNA sequence: TGTGCCAGCAGCTTAGGGCCCGGAAACACCATATATTTT.